This T cell receptor beta chain appears in the sequencing data of a study of T cell clonotyping in hematopoietic cell transplantation. Overall study results and limits: No sorting was done, leaving CD4 and CD8 contributions mixed. After transplant, recipient diversity fell while pathologically expanded clonotypes grew through day 180. Graft donor and pretransplant recipient Inverse Simpson Index values predicted broader posttransplant TCR diversity.

V was cut by 0 bases and J by 4 bases, with 13 bases left in between. Germline CDR1 and CDR2: SGHTA and FQGTGA. CDR3 length: 16 residues. This clone has only a few counts. The antigen remains unidentified. TCRdb's copy holds only in-frame clones and misses some; the assay was immunoSEQ multiplex PCR. The repertoire includes some 2,000 clones, around 76% of them detected once, and about 8% sits in the top ten. Input material: peripheral blood mononuclear cells. This chain uses TRBV7-3 with TRBJ2-1, with D possibly being TRBD2 (5 bases). The receptor was derived from a young man in good health. Some clones in this sample may be carry-over from other donors' samples. CDR3 loop: CASSLTPAQRYNEQFF. The CDR3 DNA reads TGTGCCAGCAGCTTAACCCCCGCCCAGCGGTACAATGAGCAGTTCTTC.